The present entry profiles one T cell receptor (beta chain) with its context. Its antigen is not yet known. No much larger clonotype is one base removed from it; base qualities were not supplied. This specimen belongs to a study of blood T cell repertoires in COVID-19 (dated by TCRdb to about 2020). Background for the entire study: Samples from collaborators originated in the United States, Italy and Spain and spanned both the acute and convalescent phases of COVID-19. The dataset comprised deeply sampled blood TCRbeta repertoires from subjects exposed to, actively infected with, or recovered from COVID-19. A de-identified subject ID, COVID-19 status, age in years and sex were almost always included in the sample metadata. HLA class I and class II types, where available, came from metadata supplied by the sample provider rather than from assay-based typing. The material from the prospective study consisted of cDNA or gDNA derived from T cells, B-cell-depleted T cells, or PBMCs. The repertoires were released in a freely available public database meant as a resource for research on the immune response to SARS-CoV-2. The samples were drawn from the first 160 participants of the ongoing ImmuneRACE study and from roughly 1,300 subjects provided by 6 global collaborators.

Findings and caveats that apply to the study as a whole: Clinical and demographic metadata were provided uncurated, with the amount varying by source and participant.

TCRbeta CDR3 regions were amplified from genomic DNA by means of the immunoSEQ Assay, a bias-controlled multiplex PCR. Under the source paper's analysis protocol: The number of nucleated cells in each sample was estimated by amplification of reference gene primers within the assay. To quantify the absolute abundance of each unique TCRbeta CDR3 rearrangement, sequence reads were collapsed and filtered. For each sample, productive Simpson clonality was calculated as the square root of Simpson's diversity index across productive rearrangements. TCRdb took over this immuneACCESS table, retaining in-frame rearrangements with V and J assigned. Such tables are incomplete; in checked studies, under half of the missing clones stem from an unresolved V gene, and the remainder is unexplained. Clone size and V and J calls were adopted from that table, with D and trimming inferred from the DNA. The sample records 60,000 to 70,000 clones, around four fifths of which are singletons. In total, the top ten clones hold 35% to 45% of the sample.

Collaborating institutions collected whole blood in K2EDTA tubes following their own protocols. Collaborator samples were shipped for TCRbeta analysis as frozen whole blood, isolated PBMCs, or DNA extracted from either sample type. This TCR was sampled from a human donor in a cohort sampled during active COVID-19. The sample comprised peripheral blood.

The nucleotide sequence is given as TGTGCCAGCAGTCTTACAGGGGCTGAAGCTTTCTTT. It is translated as CASSLTGAEAFF. Recombination joined TRBV28 with TRBJ1-1, and 7 junctional nucleotides match TRBD1. CDR1 and CDR2, per the germline V gene, are MDHEN and SYDVKM. Germline trimming: 5 bases from V, 6 bases from J; junction bases outside gene matches: 3. The CDR3 starts with the cysteine, ends with the phenylalanine, and has 12 residues. The only DNA kept is the CDR3, 36 bases in frame from the first base.